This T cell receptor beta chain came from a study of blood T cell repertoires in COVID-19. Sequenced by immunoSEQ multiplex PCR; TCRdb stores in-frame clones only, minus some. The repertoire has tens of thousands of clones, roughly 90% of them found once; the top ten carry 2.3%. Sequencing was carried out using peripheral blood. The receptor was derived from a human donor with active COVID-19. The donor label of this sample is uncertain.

The chain's CDR3 is CASSAGTTNTEAFF. The CDR3 DNA sequence: TGTGCCAGCAGCGCTGGGACAACGAACACTGAAGCTTTCTTT. The V call is TRBV9, the J call TRBJ1-1; possible D gene TRBD1, 6 bases. Germline loops: CDR1 SGDLS, CDR2 YYNGEE. The CDR3 extends over 14 amino acids. The V gene lost 3 bases and the J gene lost 1 base, with 10 bases spanning the gap.